Here is one TCR beta chain with its context. Its antigen is as yet unknown. Germline assignment: CDR1 LGHNA and CDR2 YNFKEQ. CDR3 length: 18 amino acids. All donors comprised healthy Caucasians. TCRdb redid the calling of the 5' RACE reads with MiXCR, one entry per CDR3 protein. The sample lists 1.5 million to 2 million distinct CDR3 sequences; 32% were seen once. These data come from a study of identical twins. Study-wide results and caveats: Sequences that were out-of-frame, alpha and twin-shared displayed an excess of low generation probability.

The chain has TRBV4-2 and TRBJ2-4; 8 nucleotides line up with TRBD2. Judging by the DNA end, TRBJ2-5 fits better; the J call may be wrong. This TCR came from a newborn girl in good health. The sample comprised cord blood. The CDR3 sequence is CASSRIGGTRLGQETQYF. CDR3 DNA: TGTGCCAGCAGCCGCATCGGTGGGACTAGGTTGGGACAAGAGACCCAGTACTTC.